Sequencing of this TCR beta chain was carried out in a study of T cells in Graves' hyperthyroidism and ophthalmopathy. Findings of the study overall: The model's output predicted ophthalmopathy at a median of about 6.5 months prior to onset.

This CDR3 contains 13 residues. Germline values: CDR1 LNHDA, CDR2 SQIVND (reference sequence). This clonotype was recorded many times. What it binds is not known. One end of the junction does not line up with germline, which may come from a read error. This sample holds PBMCs from under 11 ml fresh peripheral blood. The source material, RNA transcripts, was used to amplify TCR beta CDR3 regions. HTBI primers drove first-round RT-PCR of the TCR CDR3. TCRdb reprocessed the multiplex PCR reads with MiXCR, giving one entry per CDR3 protein. The data contain approximately 690,000 distinct CDR3 sequences, roughly 15% of them singletons.

The origin of this receptor is a woman in her forties or fifties with Graves' ophthalmopathy. The V call is TRBV19, the J call TRBJ2-6; no clear D. What was sequenced was blood. The CDR3 coding sequence is TGTGCCAGCAGTATCTCTGGGGCCAACGTCCTGACTTTC. Its translation: CASSISGANVLTF.